The rows below give T cell receptor beta chains drawn from one sample of a study of OX40 agonist ivuxolimab in advanced cancers. Using immunoSEQ multiplex PCR, the repertoire was profiled, and TCRdb retains in-frame clones only, with some absent. Here the sample spans 100,000 or so clones, about 91% being singletons. The sample consisted of CD4+ or CD8+ T cells sorted from blood, taken in a trial of the OX40 agonist ivuxolimab. These receptors were taken from an adult with an advanced solid tumor such as melanoma, head and neck, liver or kidney cancer. Both conserved end residues are part of each CDR3. The D gene is left open where the match is weak. Clone sizes are given selectively: once, few, many, or a class where the clone is expanded.

-	TRBV5-5	TRBJ2-3	-	15	CASSLNDGAADTQYF	TGTGCCAGCAGCTTGAATGATGGAGCGGCAGATACGCAGTATTTT
-	TRBV5-6	TRBJ2-5	-	14	CASSLAKGVETQYF	TGTGCCAGCAGCTTGGCCAAGGGTGTGGAGACCCAGTACTTC
-	TRBV28	TRBJ1-1	-	15	CASSLDGDLNTEAFF	TGTGCCAGCAGTTTAGACGGAGACCTGAACACTGAAGCTTTCTTT
-	TRBV5-1	TRBJ2-2	-	13	CASSFEYTGELFF	TGCGCCAGCAGCTTTGAATACACCGGGGAGCTGTTTTTT
few	TRBV2	TRBJ2-3	-	11	CASSVTDTQYF	TGTGCCAGCAGTGTCACAGATACGCAGTATTTT
once	TRBV5-1	TRBJ2-4	TRBD1	15	CASSLGTGAKNIQYF	TGCGCCAGCAGCTTGGGGACAGGGGCCAAAAACATTCAGTACTTC
once	TRBV21-1	TRBJ1-3	-	16	CASSKASGCFGNTIYF	TGTGCCAGCAGCAAAGCGAGTGGTTGTTTTGGAAACACCATATATTTT
-	TRBV5-1	TRBJ2-5	TRBD2	15	CASSPKGAGGETQYF	TGCGCCAGCAGCCCAAAGGGCGCGGGGGGAGAGACCCAGTACTTC
-	TRBV6-1	TRBJ1-2	-	13	CASGPVGLYGYTF	TGTGCCAGCGGTCCGGTGGGTCTCTATGGCTACACCTTC
-	TRBV5-1	TRBJ1-2	-	13	CASSPLTTWGYTF	TGCGCCAGCAGCCCACTCACAACGTGGGGCTACACCTTC
-	TRBV27	TRBJ2-4	-	14	CASSKGLLEHIQYF	TGTGCCAGCAGCAAGGGCCTACTGGAGCACATTCAGTACTTC
-	TRBV6-1	TRBJ2-5	-	11	CASSEPAYRHF	TGTGCCAGCAGTGAACCGGCATATAGGCACTTC
-	TRBV5-1	TRBJ2-6	-	15	CASSFQGAGANVLTF	TGCGCCAGCAGCTTCCAAGGGGCTGGGGCCAACGTCCTGACTTTC
-	TRBV5-1	TRBJ2-5	-	13	CATSEVAGGTQYF	TGCGCCACCTCAGAGGTAGCTGGGGGGACCCAGTACTTC
-	TRBV11-2	TRBJ2-1	-	15	CASSFRGFSYNEQFF	TGTGCCAGCAGCTTCCGGGGGTTTTCCTACAATGAGCAGTTCTTC
-	TRBV6-5	TRBJ2-7	-	13	CASSYSRAREQYF	TGTGCCAGCAGTTACTCCCGCGCGAGGGAGCAGTACTTC
-	TRBV7-8	TRBJ1-1	-	13	CASSLGANTEAFF	TGTGCCAGCAGCTTAGGAGCGAACACTGAAGCTTTCTTT
-	TRBV19	TRBJ1-5	-	13	CASSIRVSQPQHF	TGTGCCAGTAGTATCAGGGTAAGCCAGCCCCAGCATTTT
once	TRBV29-1	TRBJ1-2	TRBD1	12	CSVERDRSGYTF	TGCAGCGTTGAGAGGGACAGAAGTGGCTACACCTTC
-	TRBV11-2	TRBJ1-1	TRBD1	15	CASSRTGLSNTEAFF	TGTGCCAGCTCGCGGACAGGACTTTCGAACACTGAAGCTTTCTTT
few	TRBV30	TRBJ1-1	-	13	CAWSYGGRTEAFF	TGTGCCTGGAGTTATGGGGGAAGGACTGAAGCTTTCTTT
-	TRBV10-1	TRBJ2-2	-	14	CASSTGTPTGELFF	TGCGCCAGCAGTACCGGGACACCTACCGGGGAGCTGTTTTTT
-	TRBV5-1	TRBJ2-2	-	13	CASRQGHTGELFF	TGCGCCAGCAGACAGGGCCACACCGGGGAGCTGTTTTTT
-	TRBV11-2	TRBJ2-2	-	15	CASSLWARGTGELFF	TGTGCCAGCAGCTTATGGGCAAGGGGAACCGGGGAGCTGTTTTTT
-	TRBV19	TRBJ1-4	-	14	CASSIARANEKLFF	TGTGCCAGTAGTATCGCACGAGCTAATGAAAAACTGTTTTTT
-	TRBV7-8	TRBJ2-1	TRBD2	16	CASSGGLAGGPNEQFF	TGTGCCAGCAGCGGGGGACTAGCGGGGGGGCCCAATGAGCAGTTCTTC
-	TRBV10-3	TRBJ1-2	TRBD1	13	CAIGDRGNYGYTF	TGTGCCATCGGGGACAGGGGAAACTATGGCTACACCTTC
few	TRBV7-7	TRBJ2-2	-	16	CASSLMKAANTGELFF	TGTGCCAGCAGCTTGATGAAAGCGGCGAACACCGGGGAGCTGTTTTTT
-	TRBV10-1	TRBJ1-1	-	13	CASSEQLNTEAFF	TGCGCCAGCAGTGAGCAGCTGAACACTGAAGCTTTCTTT
-	TRBV7-7	TRBJ2-2	-	12	CASSPDTGELFF	TGTGCCAGCAGCCCAGACACCGGGGAGCTGTTTTTT
-	TRBV6-5	TRBJ1-2	-	16	CASSYIIPGRHYGYTF	TGTGCCAGCAGTTATATCATTCCAGGACGACACTATGGCTACACCTTC
-	TRBV6-1	TRBJ1-5	-	13	CASRGQPNQPQHF	TGTGCCAGCAGGGGGCAGCCCAATCAGCCCCAGCATTTT
-	TRBV19	TRBJ1-2	-	14	CASSIGQADYGYTF	TGTGCCAGTAGTATTGGTCAGGCGGACTATGGCTACACCTTC
-	TRBV2	TRBJ1-2	TRBD1	14	CASYGGQTNYGYTF	TGTGCCAGCTACGGGGGACAGACTAACTATGGCTACACCTTC
-	TRBV5-4	TRBJ2-3	TRBD2	15	CASRNLAVSTDTQYF	TGTGCCAGCAGAAATCTAGCGGTTAGCACAGATACGCAGTATTTT
-	TRBV30	TRBJ2-7	TRBD2	12	CAWSQREGRGYF	TGTGCCTGGAGCCAGCGGGAGGGCAGGGGGTACTTC
-	TRBV18	TRBJ2-3	-	16	CASSTTAGPSTDTQYF	TGTGCCAGCTCAACCACGGCTGGACCTAGCACAGATACGCAGTATTTT
-	TRBV19	TRBJ1-1	-	15	CASSTSGWMNTEAFF	TGTGCCAGTAGTACTTCAGGGTGGATGAACACTGAAGCTTTCTTT
-	TRBV6-6	TRBJ1-5	-	16	CASSRSDGSSNQPQHF	TGTGCCAGCAGTCGATCGGACGGGTCTAGCAATCAGCCCCAGCATTTT
-	TRBV6-6	TRBJ2-4	-	13	CASAEGAKNIQYF	TGTGCCAGCGCTGAGGGGGCCAAAAACATTCAGTACTTC
-	TRBV7-6	TRBJ1-5	-	14	CASSLAMANQPQHF	TGTGCCAGCAGCTTAGCGATGGCAAATCAGCCCCAGCATTTT
-	TRBV6-1	TRBJ1-5	-	13	CASRPVGGQPQHF	TGTGCCAGCAGGCCAGTGGGGGGTCAGCCCCAGCATTTT
-	TRBV6-6	TRBJ1-3	TRBD1	15	CASSPPGQGRDTIYF	TGTGCCAGCAGTCCCCCGGGACAGGGTAGAGACACCATATATTTT
-	TRBV18	TRBJ2-2	-	17	CASSPLRLTKHTGELFF	TGTGCCAGCTCACCCCTAAGACTCACAAAACACACCGGGGAGCTGTTTTTT
-	TRBV10-1	TRBJ2-2	-	13	CASSEAGSGELFF	TGCGCCAGCAGTGAAGCGGGTTCCGGGGAGCTGTTTTTT
-	TRBV5-1	TRBJ1-2	-	19	CASSKTLGTRKVPNYGYTF	TGCGCCAGCAGCAAAACTCTCGGGACAAGGAAGGTCCCTAACTATGGCTACACCTTC
-	TRBV28	TRBJ1-1	-	11	CASSLLTEAFF	TGTGCCAGCAGTTTATTAACTGAAGCTTTCTTT
-	TRBV7-8	TRBJ2-5	-	14	CASSLVYGAETQYF	TGTGCCAGCAGCTTAGTCTATGGGGCAGAGACCCAGTACTTC
-	TRBV5-1	TRBJ2-2	-	14	CASSASGNTGELFF	TGCGCCAGCAGTGCCAGCGGCAACACCGGGGAGCTGTTTTTT
-	TRBV5-4	TRBJ1-4	TRBD1	15	CASSLEGTGNEKLFF	TGTGCCAGCAGCTTGGAGGGGACAGGGAATGAAAAACTGTTTTTT
-	TRBV14	TRBJ2-7	TRBD2	17	CASSQEMSWASGNEQYF	TGTGCCAGCAGCCAAGAGATGTCTTGGGCTAGCGGGAACGAGCAGTACTTC
-	TRBV6-5	TRBJ2-1	TRBD2	15	CASALGAGGPGEQFF	TGTGCCAGCGCACTTGGAGCGGGAGGTCCTGGTGAGCAGTTCTTC
-	TRBV7-6	TRBJ2-2	TRBD1	18	CASSAVRLTGGNTGELFF	TGTGCCAGCAGCGCAGTTAGACTGACAGGGGGGAACACCGGGGAGCTGTTTTTT
-	TRBV5-1	TRBJ2-1	-	14	CASSLDGRYNEQFF	TGCGCCAGCAGCTTGGACGGACGATACAATGAGCAGTTCTTC
-	TRBV5-1	TRBJ2-5	TRBD1	15	CASSSKQGAGETQYF	TGCGCCAGCAGCTCGAAACAGGGGGCCGGGGAGACCCAGTACTTC
-	TRBV11-3	TRBJ2-3	-	17	CASSLGRGPTSTDTQYF	TGTGCCAGCAGCTTAGGCCGGGGCCCGACTAGCACAGATACGCAGTATTTT
-	TRBV4-1	TRBJ1-2	-	16	CASSQDSTLAGYGYTF	TGCGCCAGCAGCCAAGACAGTACTTTGGCAGGCTATGGCTACACCTTC
-	TRBV29-1	TRBJ2-5	-	14	CSVGFTLAQETQYF	TGCAGCGTTGGGTTCACACTTGCGCAGGAGACCCAGTACTTC
-	TRBV5-1	TRBJ2-1	-	14	CASSLESPYNEQFF	TGCGCCAGCAGCTTGGAGAGTCCGTACAATGAGCAGTTCTTC